Listed here are 6 T cell receptor beta chains from one sample, sequenced in a study of blood T cell repertoires in COVID-19. This table comes from immunoSEQ multiplex PCR, and its TCRdb copy is limited to in-frame clones, with some not included. The table records 60,000 or so clones, approximately 90% of them present only once. The sample was peripheral blood. These receptors all come from a human donor with active COVID-19. The donor label of this sample is uncertain.

This clone was observed a single time. This chain uses TRBV3-1 (or the pseudogene TRBV3-2) with TRBJ1-2, with D unresolved. The CDR3 is 15 amino acids. From germline, CDR1 is LGHDT and CDR2 YNNKEL (reference sequence). Between the trimmed V and J ends, which lost 1 base and 8 bases, there was a span of 17 bases. This CDR3 reads CASSQAREGGLGYTF. The DNA for the CDR3 is TGTGCCAGCAGCCAAGCCCGGGAGGGCGGACTGGGCTACACCTTC.

The rearrangement links TRBV30 to TRBJ1-3; the D gene is possibly TRBD1 (6 bases). From germline, CDR1 is GTSNPN and CDR2 SVGIG (reference sequence). CDR3 size: 12 residues. With 7 bases removed from V and 3 bases from J, the gap between germline ends came to 10 bases. CDR3 sequence reads: CAFGTFGNTIYF. DNA of the CDR3: TGTGCCTTTGGGACATTTGGAAACACCATATATTTT.

The chain carries TRBV5-4 and TRBJ2-6; unclear D gene. This CDR3 has 14 residues. Germline assignment: CDR1 SGHNT and CDR2 YYREEE (reference sequence). The germline V and J ends were trimmed by 5 bases and 1 base, with 7 bases remaining between them. CDR3 sequence (DNA): TGTGCCAGCAGGAGTCGGTCTGGGGCCAACGTCCTGACTTTC. This codes for CASRSRSGANVLTF.

J is TRBJ2-3 and V is TRBV6-4, with 8 nucleotides matching TRBD2. The CDR3 extends over 15 amino acids. Trimming took 3 bases from V and 2 from J; bases not matched to a gene: 4. CDR1 is MRHNA, CDR2 SNTAGT, per germline. The DNA for the CDR3 is TGTGCCAGCAGTGAGCTAGCGGGTGACACAGATACGCAGTATTTT. Amino acid sequence: CASSELAGDTDTQYF.

The rearrangement links TRBV25-1 to TRBJ1-3, with 9 bases matching TRBD1. J gave up 0 bases and V 2 bases, and 5 bases lay outside the gene matches. This CDR3 has 17 residues. Germline V gives CDR1 MGHDK, CDR2 SYGVNS. This CDR3 reads CASSEPPGQGSGNTIYF. The CDR3 DNA reads TGTGCCAGCAGTGAACCTCCGGGACAGGGCTCTGGAAACACCATATATTTT.

This chain joins TRBV25-1 and TRBJ2-1; D call uncertain. The CDR3 is 13 amino acids. In germline, CDR1 is MGHDK, CDR2 SYGVNS. V gave up 3 bases and J gave up 8 bases, with 11 bases separating them. The CDR3 nucleotides are TGTGCCAGCAGTGATCACTACTCCGATGAGCAGTTCTTC. Protein product: CASSDHYSDEQFF. The full variable domain, completed using reference TRBV25-1 and TRBJ2-1, is EADIYQTPRYLVIGTGKKITLECSQTMGHDKMYWYQQDPGMELHLIHYSYGVNSTEKGDLSSESTVSRIRTEHFPLTLESARPSHTSQYLCASSDHYSDEQFFGPGTRLTVL.